The next 27 T cell receptor beta chains were all read from a single sample in a study of tumor and adjacent non-tumor tissue in lung cancer (dated by TCRdb to the late 2010s). RNA was extracted from bulk unsorted tissue and checked for quality with a NanoDrop ND-1000 and an Agilent 2100. For the normal lung samples, distant non-tumor tissue was collected more than 3 cm away from the tumor edge. Library creation used multiplex PCR. The listed sequencing device is Illumina HiSeq 2500. TCRbeta libraries were constructed through three rounds of nested PCR with primers (Table S4) according to protocols adapted from ARM-PCR. TCRdb redid the processing of the public reads, applying fastp at Q25 and MiXCR, and retained in-frame beta chains. Every CDR3 protein is listed once, alongside the most common genes and DNA of its rows. The sample table lists some 47,000 distinct CDR3 sequences, 60% to 70% of them with a count of one. The top ten hold around a fifth of the sample.

Sequencing used distant non-tumor lung tissue. These receptors were obtained from a woman aged 40-49 years with non-small cell lung cancer.

V gene TRBV29-1 combines with J gene TRBJ1-2; D uncertain. The CDR3 contains 12 residues. The germline CDR1 and CDR2 sequences are SQVTM and ANQGSEA. The ends were cut back, 6 bases at V and 2 bases at J, with 10 bases in the middle. CDR3 sequence: CSVALLNYGYTF. The CDR3 bases are TGCAGCGTAGCATTGTTGAACTATGGCTACACCTTC.

This clonotype was seen a single time. The junction departs from the called germline gene at one end, perhaps through a read error. This chain connects TRBV12-3 or TRBV12-4 to TRBJ1-2; TRBD1 is a possible D gene (5 bases). The CDR3 contains 14 residues. Here the CDR3 reads CTSSLAKGTGGYTF. The DNA for the CDR3 is TGTACCAGCAGTTTAGCCAAGGGGACGGGTGGCTACACCTTC.

This clonotype was seen a handful of times. The chain uses TRBV20-1 and TRBJ1-2; 7 nucleotides match TRBD1. V was clipped by 4 bases and J by 7 bases; unmatched bases: 9. This CDR3 comprises 13 residues. Looked up from germline, CDR1 is DFQATT and CDR2 is SNEGSKA (reference sequence). CDR3 in DNA: TGCAGTGCTATCGATGACAGGGTGGGTGGCTACACCTTC. Protein: CSAIDDRVGGYTF.

This clonotype was recorded many times. The V call is TRBV10-2, the J call TRBJ2-7, with TRBD1 matching over 9 bases. J gave up 5 bases and V 6 bases, and 5 bases lay outside the gene matches. The CDR3 contains 13 residues. Looked up from germline, CDR1 is WSHSY and CDR2 is SAAADI. The CDR3 protein is CASSSDRGNEQYF. DNA for the CDR3: TGCGCCAGCAGCTCGGACAGGGGAAACGAGCAGTACTTC.

This clonotype was seen a few times. V gene TRBV11-2 combines with J gene TRBJ2-2; D call uncertain. CDR3 length: 15 amino acids. CDR1 SGHAT and CDR2 FQNNGV come from the germline V gene. The CDR3 loop reads CANSPENQNTGELFF. Written as DNA, the CDR3 is TGTGCTAACAGCCCTGAAAATCAGAACACCGGGGAGCTGTTTTTT.

This clonotype was recorded once. This chain uses TRBV4-1 with TRBJ1-6; D is unresolved. The CDR3 is 15 amino acids. V was pared by 1 base and J by 8 bases, with 12 bases between. The germline V gene encodes CDR1 MGHRA and CDR2 YSYEKL. As DNA, the CDR3 is TGCGCCAGCAGCCAAGCATACAAGGACCATTCACCCCTCCACTTT. This encodes CASSQAYKDHSPLHF.

Comment on this clonotype: Being one base from a much bigger clone, this may be a read error. In nucleotides, the CDR3 is TGTGTCAGCAGCCCCGGGACCCAAAATGAGCAGTTCTTC. Protein product: CVSSPGTQNEQFF. J is TRBJ2-1 and V is TRBV5-4; D may be TRBD1 or TRBD2 (5 bases each). The CDR3 has 13 residues. The germline V gene has CDR1 SGHNT and CDR2 YYREEE (reference sequence).

With respect to this clonotype: This clone may be a read error of a much larger clone one base away. The V call is TRBV5-1, the J call TRBJ2-5; D may be TRBD2 (5 bases). Germline assignment: CDR1 SGHRS and CDR2 YFSETQ. CDR3 length: 13 residues. Trimming took 3 bases from V and 5 from J, leaving 11 bases between them. CDR3 sequence: CASSSLRGETQYF. In nucleotides, the CDR3 is TGCGCCAGCAGCTCGCTGCGCGGGGAGACCCAGTACTTC.

The chain carries TRBV5-4 and TRBJ2-7; D is unresolved. CDR1 is SGHNT, CDR2 YYREEE, per germline (reference sequence). Trimming took 10 bases from V and 3 from J, leaving 20 bases between them. The CDR3 contains 14 residues. The CDR3 loop reads CAGSLPTDNYEQYF. In nucleotides, the CDR3 is TGTGCCGGAAGCCTCCCGACCGACAACTACGAGCAGTACTTC.

This sequence joins TRBV28 and TRBJ1-3; no clear D. The length of the CDR3 is 16 residues. V was shortened by 8 bases and J by 0 bases, with 17 bases between the two germline ends. Germline values: CDR1 MDHEN, CDR2 SYDVKM. The CDR3 here is CASGPLTAGSGNTIYF. Written as DNA, the CDR3 is TGTGCCAGCGGACCTCTGACTGCTGGCTCTGGAAACACCATATATTTT.

The J gene is TRBJ2-7, the V gene TRBV11-2; a weak D match, TRBD1 (6 bases). Trimming pared 3 bases from V and 5 bases from J, leaving 29 bases between. Germline V gene data show CDR1 as SGHAT and CDR2 as FQNNGV. This CDR3 spans 19 amino acids. DNA for the CDR3: TGTGCCAGCAGCTTCTATCAGGGAATCCGGGACATGGGATTCCACGAGCAGTACTTC. Its protein is CASSFYQGIRDMGFHEQYF.

There are a few counts of this clonotype. J is TRBJ2-1 and V is TRBV6-6; 11 positions agree with TRBD1. After removal of 2 bases from V and 13 bases from J, the junction contained 7 bases not matched to a gene. The CDR3 is 14 residues long. Germline V gene data show CDR1 as MNHNY and CDR2 as SVGAGI (reference sequence). Here the CDR3 DNA reads TGTGCCAGCAGTTACGACGGACAGGGGGCCTCCCAGTTCTTC. Amino acid sequence: CASSYDGQGASQFF.

Relative to its sample, this clonotype is large. This chain links TRBV11-2 with TRBJ1-1; D is uncertain. The CDR3 consists of 12 residues. V shed 5 bases and J shed 7 bases, with 11 bases lying between them. Looked up from germline, CDR1 is SGHAT and CDR2 is FQNNGV. CDR3 in DNA: TGTGCCAGCAGCAATTCGGGGTTTGAAGCTTTCTTT. It yields the protein CASSNSGFEAFF.

The J gene is TRBJ2-5, the V gene TRBV11-2; D perhaps matches TRBD2 (6 bases). The germline V gene has CDR1 SGHAT and CDR2 FQNNGV. With 7 bases removed from V and 2 bases from J, the gap between germline ends came to 17 bases. This CDR3 contains 15 residues. DNA for the CDR3: TGTGCCAGCATGAGACTAGTGGGAGATCAAGAGACCCAGTACTTC. Translation gives CASMRLVGDQETQYF.

Only one count was recorded for this clonotype. As the CDR3 is not closed by the conserved phenylalanine or tryptophan, this likely results from a read error. The chain uses TRBV4-2 and TRBJ2-1; 9 nucleotides align to TRBD1. The CDR3 runs to 15 residues. CDR1 and CDR2 from the germline V gene are LGHNA and YNFKEQ. The CDR3 reads CASDPGQGHYNEQFL. The CDR3 DNA reads as TGCGCCAGCGACCCGGGACAGGGACACTACAATGAGCAGTTCCTC.

With regard to this clonotype: Since the CDR3 does not end with the conserved phenylalanine or tryptophan, this likely comes from a read error. This rearrangement joins TRBV11-2 to TRBJ1-1; D gene ambiguous. The V end was cut by 1 base, the J end by 6 bases, with 18 bases between. CDR1 and CDR2 (germline): SGHAT, FQNNGV. This CDR3 contains 16 residues. CDR3 sequence reads: CASSLGSGLADSEAFI. CDR3 DNA sequence: TGTGCCAGCAGCTTAGGGTCAGGCCTGGCGGACTCTGAAGCTTTCATT.

This sequence joins TRBV11-3 and TRBJ2-1; D may be TRBD2 (7 bases). This CDR3 has 13 amino acids. Germline lookup yields CDR1 SGHNT and CDR2 YENEEA. The ends were cut back, 8 bases at V and 7 bases at J, with 15 bases in the middle. In DNA form, the CDR3 reads TGTGCCAGCGTTGAGGGGGGGCGTAATGAGCAGTTCTTC. This codes for CASVEGGRNEQFF.

On this clonotype: The DNA is omitted, as the CDR3 cannot be located on it reliably, and the CDR3 follows TCRdb's listing. The chain is built from TRBV11-2 and TRBJ2-2. Termini included, the CDR3 measures 15 amino acids. Germline assignment: CDR1 SGHAT and CDR2 FQNNGV. The CDR3 spells CASNPEIRTPGSCFF.

This clonotype has only one observation. One base away lies a much larger clone, so this may be a sequencing read error. This sequence joins TRBV5-1 and TRBJ2-3; D unclear. CDR1 and CDR2 (germline): SGHRS, YFSETQ. The V and J ends lost 0 bases and 8 bases respectively, with 13 bases between them. The CDR3 is made up of 14 amino acids. CDR3 in DNA: TGCGCCAGCAGCTTGGGTGACGGAACTGTTACGCAGTATTTT. It specifies CASSLGDGTVTQYF.

This clonotype was counted between two and nine times. The V call is TRBV18, the J call TRBJ2-2, with TRBD1 matching 7 bases. The CDR3 runs 16 residues. V gave up 2 bases and J gave up 3 bases; unmatched junction bases: 6. Germline CDR1 is KGHSH and CDR2 is LQKENI. This chain's CDR3 is CASSPTGEADTGELFF. For the CDR3, the DNA is TGTGCCAGCTCACCAACAGGGGAAGCCGACACCGGGGAGCTGTTTTTT.

The V gene is TRBV30, the J gene TRBJ1-2; weak D call: TRBD1 (6 bases). CDR1 GTSNPN and CDR2 SVGIG come from the germline V gene (reference sequence). Trimming pared 3 bases from V and 3 bases from J, leaving 17 bases between. This CDR3 has 15 amino acids. The CDR3 protein is CAWSAKDRNYYGYTF. The CDR3 region has the DNA TGTGCCTGGAGCGCAAAGGACAGAAACTACTATGGCTACACCTTC.

Note on this clonotype: Because the CDR3 is missing its conserved closing phenylalanine or tryptophan, this is likely a read error. The chain uses TRBV28 and TRBJ1-5; D remains ambiguous. V was trimmed by 8 bases and J by 5 bases, leaving 16 bases between them. The CDR3 length is 14 residues. In germline, CDR1 is MDHEN, CDR2 SYDVKM. The CDR3 DNA is TGTGCCAGCCGGACGGATGGGAACGATCAGCCCCAGCATCTT. This gives the protein CASRTDGNDQPQHL.

This clonotype showed up just a few times. A single base separates this from a much larger clone, so it may be a read error. This chain links TRBV4-2 with TRBJ1-5, with TRBD1 identical over 7 bases. The CDR3 loop spans 14 amino acids. CDR1 LGHNA and CDR2 YNFKEQ come from the germline V gene. CDR3 region: CAGSQGTENQPQHF. For the CDR3, the DNA is TGTGCCGGCAGCCAAGGGACAGAAAATCAGCCCCAGCATTTT.

The sample holds one count of this clonotype. The chain is built from TRBV4-1 and TRBJ2-3; the match to TRBD2 covers 10 bases. CDR3 size: 19 residues. Germline lookup yields CDR1 MGHRA and CDR2 YSYEKL. V shed 7 bases and J 4 bases; nucleotides not matched to a gene: 20. CDR3 nucleotides: TGCGCCAGCAACTACGGGGCACAGCGGGGGGGCTGGTTCCCAGATACGCAGTATTTT. As protein: CASNYGAQRGGWFPDTQYF.

A remark on this clonotype: An end of the junction does not agree with germline; a read error may underlie this. J is TRBJ2-7 and V is TRBV20-1, with D tentatively TRBD1 (6 bases). Germline CDR1 and CDR2: DFQATT and SNEGSKA (reference sequence). The CDR3 sequence is 14 residues long. The CDR3 nucleotides read TGCATTGCTAGTCGTCAGGGGACGGGCTACGATCAGTACTTC. It yields the protein CIASRQGTGYDQYF.

As for this clonotype: A read error may be the cause here, since a much bigger clone is one base away. This sequence joins TRBV5-1 and TRBJ2-7, with unresolved D. The CDR3 length is 14 residues. The germline V gene has CDR1 SGHRS and CDR2 YFSETQ. V was pared by 1 base and J by 5 bases, with 13 bases between. The CDR3 bases are TGCGCCAGCAGCTTGCTGGGATTAAGCGACGAGCAGTACTTC. Its translation: CASSLLGLSDEQYF. The complete variable domain, with remaining parts taken from reference TRBV5-1 and TRBJ2-7, reads KAGVTQTPRYLIKTRGQQVTLSCSPISGHRSVSWYQQTPGQGLQFLFEYFSETQRNKGNFPGRFSGRQFSNSRSEMNVSTLELGDSALYLCASSLLGLSDEQYFGPGTRLTVT.

Remarks on this clonotype: At one end the junction does not follow the germline gene, possibly because of a read error. The chain has TRBV29-1 and TRBJ2-1; the match to TRBD1 covers 7 bases. This CDR3 is 12 amino acids long. Germline CDR1 reads SQVTM; CDR2 reads ANQGSEA. The CDR3 coding sequence is TGCAGCGTCGGGACAGCCTTCAATGAGCAGTTCTTT. It specifies CSVGTAFNEQFF.